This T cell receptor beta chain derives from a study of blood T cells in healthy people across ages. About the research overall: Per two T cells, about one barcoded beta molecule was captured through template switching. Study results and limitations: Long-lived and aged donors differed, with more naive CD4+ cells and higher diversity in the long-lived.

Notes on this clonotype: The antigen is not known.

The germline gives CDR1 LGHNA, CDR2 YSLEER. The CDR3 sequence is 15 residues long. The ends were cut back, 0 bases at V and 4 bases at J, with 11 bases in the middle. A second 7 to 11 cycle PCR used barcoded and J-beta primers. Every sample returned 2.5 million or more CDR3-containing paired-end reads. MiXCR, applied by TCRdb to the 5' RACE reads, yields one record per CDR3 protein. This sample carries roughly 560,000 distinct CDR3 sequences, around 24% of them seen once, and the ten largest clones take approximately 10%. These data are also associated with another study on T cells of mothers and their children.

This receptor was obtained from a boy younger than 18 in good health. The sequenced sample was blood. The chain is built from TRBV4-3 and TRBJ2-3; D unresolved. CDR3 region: CASSQESVLSDTQYF. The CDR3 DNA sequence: TGCGCCAGCAGCCAAGAATCCGTTCTGTCAGATACGCAGTATTTT.